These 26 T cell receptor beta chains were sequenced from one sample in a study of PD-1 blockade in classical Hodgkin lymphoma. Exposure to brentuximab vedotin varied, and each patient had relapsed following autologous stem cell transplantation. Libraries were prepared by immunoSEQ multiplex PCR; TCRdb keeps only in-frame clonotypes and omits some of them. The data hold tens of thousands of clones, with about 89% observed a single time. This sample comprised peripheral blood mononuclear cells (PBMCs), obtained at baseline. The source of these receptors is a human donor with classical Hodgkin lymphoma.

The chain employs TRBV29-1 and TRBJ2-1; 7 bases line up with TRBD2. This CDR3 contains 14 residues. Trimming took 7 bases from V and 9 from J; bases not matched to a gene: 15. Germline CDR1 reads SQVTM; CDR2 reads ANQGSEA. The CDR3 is CSAQREGLVTEQFF. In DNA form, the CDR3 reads TGCAGCGCCCAGAGGGAGGGATTGGTCACTGAGCAGTTCTTC.

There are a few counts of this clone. CDR3 sequence (DNA): TGTGCCAGCAGGTATTCCTCAGGGGTGACTGGAAACACCATATATTTT. It encodes CASRYSSGVTGNTIYF. The chain carries TRBV7-2 and TRBJ1-3, with D perhaps TRBD1 (6 bases). Looked up from germline, CDR1 is SGHTA and CDR2 is FQGNSA. The length of the CDR3 is 16 residues. V shed 6 bases and J shed 2 bases, with 17 bases lying between them.

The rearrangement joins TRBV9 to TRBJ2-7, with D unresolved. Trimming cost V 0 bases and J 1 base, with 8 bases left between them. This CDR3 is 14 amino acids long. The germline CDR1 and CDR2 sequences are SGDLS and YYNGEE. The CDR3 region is CASSVERVSYEQYF. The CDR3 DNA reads TGTGCCAGCAGCGTAGAAAGAGTATCCTACGAGCAGTACTTC.

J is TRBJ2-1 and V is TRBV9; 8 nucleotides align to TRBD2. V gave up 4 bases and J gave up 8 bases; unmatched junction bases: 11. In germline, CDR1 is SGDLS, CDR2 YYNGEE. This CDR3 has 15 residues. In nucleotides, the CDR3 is TGTGCCAGCAGCCCCCGAGGAGCGGGAGTGGATGAGCAGTTCTTC. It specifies CASSPRGAGVDEQFF.

The CDR3: CASRAGQNSGNTIYF. CDR3 bases: TGTGCCAGCAGGGCAGGACAGAATTCTGGAAACACCATATATTTT. The chain has TRBV27 and TRBJ1-3, with D perhaps TRBD1 (6 bases). The V gene's germline CDR1 is MNHEY and CDR2 SMNVEV (reference sequence). V was pared by 6 bases and J by 1 base, with 13 bases between. The CDR3 contains 15 residues.

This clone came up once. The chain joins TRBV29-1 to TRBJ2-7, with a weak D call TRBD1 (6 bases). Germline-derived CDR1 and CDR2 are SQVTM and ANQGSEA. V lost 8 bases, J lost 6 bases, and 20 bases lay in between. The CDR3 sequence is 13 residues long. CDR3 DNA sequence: TGCAGCTTCCGGGACACGGTCTTCTCCGAGCAGTACTTC. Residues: CSFRDTVFSEQYF.

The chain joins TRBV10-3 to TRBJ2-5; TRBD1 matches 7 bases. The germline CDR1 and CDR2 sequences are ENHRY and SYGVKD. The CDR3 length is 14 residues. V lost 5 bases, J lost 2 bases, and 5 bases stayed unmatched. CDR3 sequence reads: CAISRDRDQETQYF. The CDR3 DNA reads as TGTGCCATCAGTAGGGACAGAGATCAAGAGACCCAGTACTTC.

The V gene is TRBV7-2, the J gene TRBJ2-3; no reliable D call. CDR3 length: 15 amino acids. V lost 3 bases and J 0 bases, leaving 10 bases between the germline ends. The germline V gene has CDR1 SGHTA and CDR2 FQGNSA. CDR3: CASSFRTFSTDTQYF. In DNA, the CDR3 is TGTGCCAGCAGCTTCCGGACCTTTAGCACAGATACGCAGTATTTT. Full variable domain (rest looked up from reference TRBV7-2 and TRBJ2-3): GAGVSQSPSNKVTEKGKDVELRCDPISGHTALYWYRQSLGQGLEFLIYFQGNSAPDKSGLPSDRFSAERTGGSVSTLTIQRTQQEDSAVYLCASSFRTFSTDTQYFGPGTRLTVL.

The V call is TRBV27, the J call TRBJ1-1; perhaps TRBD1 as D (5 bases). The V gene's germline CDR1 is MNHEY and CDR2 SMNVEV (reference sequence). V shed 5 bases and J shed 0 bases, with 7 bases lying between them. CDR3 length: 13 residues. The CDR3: CASSLTVNTEAFF. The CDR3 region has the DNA TGTGCCAGCAGTCTGACAGTGAACACTGAAGCTTTCTTT.

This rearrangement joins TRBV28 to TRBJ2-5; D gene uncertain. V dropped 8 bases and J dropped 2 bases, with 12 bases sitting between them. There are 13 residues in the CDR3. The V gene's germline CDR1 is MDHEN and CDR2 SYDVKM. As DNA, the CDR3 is TGTGCCAGCGGTGTAGGCCCTCAAGAGACCCAGTACTTC. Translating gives CASGVGPQETQYF.

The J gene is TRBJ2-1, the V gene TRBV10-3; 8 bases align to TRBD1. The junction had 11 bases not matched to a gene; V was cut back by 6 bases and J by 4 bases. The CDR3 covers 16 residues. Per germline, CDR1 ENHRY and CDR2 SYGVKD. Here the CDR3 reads CAIRGQQGVEYNEQFF. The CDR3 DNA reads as TGTGCCATCAGAGGACAACAGGGGGTCGAATACAATGAGCAGTTCTTC.

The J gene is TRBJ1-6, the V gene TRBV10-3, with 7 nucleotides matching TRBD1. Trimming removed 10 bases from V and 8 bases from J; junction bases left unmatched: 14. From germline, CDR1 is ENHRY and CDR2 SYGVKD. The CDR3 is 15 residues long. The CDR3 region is CATSGRGLEDSPLHF. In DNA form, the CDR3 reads TGTGCCACCTCGGGGAGGGGGCTTGAGGATTCACCCCTCCACTTT.

Written as DNA, the CDR3 is TGTGCCATCAGTGACCGACAGCTCTCTGGAAACACCATATATTTT. Protein product: CAISDRQLSGNTIYF. The rearrangement links TRBV10-3 to TRBJ1-3, with D maybe TRBD1 (5 bases). Germline CDR1 and CDR2: ENHRY and SYGVKD. This CDR3 contains 15 residues. V lost 3 bases and J lost 0, with 9 bases in between.

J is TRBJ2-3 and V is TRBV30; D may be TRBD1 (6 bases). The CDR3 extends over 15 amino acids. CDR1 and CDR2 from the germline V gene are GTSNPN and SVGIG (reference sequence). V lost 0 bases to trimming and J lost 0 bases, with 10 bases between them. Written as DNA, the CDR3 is TGTGCCTGGAGTGTACAGCAGGGGAGCACAGATACGCAGTATTTT. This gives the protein CAWSVQQGSTDTQYF.

The CDR3 loop is CAISAGTGSTNEKLFF. The DNA for the CDR3 is TGTGCCATCAGCGCCGGGACAGGGAGTACTAATGAAAAACTGTTTTTT. This chain uses TRBV10-3 with TRBJ1-4; 9 nucleotides align to TRBD1. This CDR3 region has 16 residues. The V gene's germline CDR1 is ENHRY and CDR2 SYGVKD. J gave up 2 bases and V 6 bases, and 7 bases lay outside the gene matches.

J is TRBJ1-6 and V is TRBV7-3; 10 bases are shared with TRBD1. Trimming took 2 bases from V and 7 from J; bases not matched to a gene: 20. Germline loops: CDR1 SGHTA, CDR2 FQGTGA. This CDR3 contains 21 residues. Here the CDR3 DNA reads TGTGCCAGCAGCTTACCTAGGACAGGGGGATTTGAATGGTTCCCAAATTCACCCCTCCACTTT. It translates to CASSLPRTGGFEWFPNSPLHF.

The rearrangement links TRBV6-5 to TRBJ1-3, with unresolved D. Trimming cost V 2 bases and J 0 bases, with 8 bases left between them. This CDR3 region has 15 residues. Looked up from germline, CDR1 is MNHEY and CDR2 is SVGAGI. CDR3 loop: CASSYGWYSGNTIYF. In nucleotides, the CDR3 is TGTGCCAGCAGTTACGGGTGGTACTCTGGAAACACCATATATTTT.

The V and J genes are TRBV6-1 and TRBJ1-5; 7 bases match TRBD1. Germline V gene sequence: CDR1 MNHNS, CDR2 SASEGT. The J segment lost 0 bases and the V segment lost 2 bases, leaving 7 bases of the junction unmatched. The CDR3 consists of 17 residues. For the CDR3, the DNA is TGTGCCAGCAGTGAATCCATAGCAGGGGGTAGCAATCAGCCCCAGCATTTT. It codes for CASSESIAGGSNQPQHF.

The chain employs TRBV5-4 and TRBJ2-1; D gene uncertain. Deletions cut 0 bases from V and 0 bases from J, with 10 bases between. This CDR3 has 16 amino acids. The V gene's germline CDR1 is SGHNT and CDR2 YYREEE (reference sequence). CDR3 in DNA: TGTGCCAGCAGCTTGGGGGGTAGACGCTCCTACAATGAGCAGTTCTTC. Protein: CASSLGGRRSYNEQFF.

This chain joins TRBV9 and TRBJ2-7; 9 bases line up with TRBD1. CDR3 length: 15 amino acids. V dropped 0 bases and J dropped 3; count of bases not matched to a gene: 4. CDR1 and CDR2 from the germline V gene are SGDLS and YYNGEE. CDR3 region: CASSVAPTGGYEQYF. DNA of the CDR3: TGTGCCAGCAGCGTAGCTCCGACAGGGGGCTACGAGCAGTACTTC.

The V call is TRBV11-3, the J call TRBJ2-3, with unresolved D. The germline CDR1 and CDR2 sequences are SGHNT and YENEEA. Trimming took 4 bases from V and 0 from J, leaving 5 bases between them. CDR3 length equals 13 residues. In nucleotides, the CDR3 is TGTGCCAGCAGCTACCGTAGCACAGATACGCAGTATTTT. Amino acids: CASSYRSTDTQYF.

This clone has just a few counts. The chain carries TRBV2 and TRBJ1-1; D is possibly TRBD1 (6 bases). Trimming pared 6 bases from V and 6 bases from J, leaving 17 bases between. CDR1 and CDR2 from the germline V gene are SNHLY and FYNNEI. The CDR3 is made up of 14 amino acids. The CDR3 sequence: CASSGAGVTAEAFF. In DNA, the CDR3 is TGTGCCAGCAGCGGCGCAGGGGTAACAGCTGAAGCTTTCTTT.

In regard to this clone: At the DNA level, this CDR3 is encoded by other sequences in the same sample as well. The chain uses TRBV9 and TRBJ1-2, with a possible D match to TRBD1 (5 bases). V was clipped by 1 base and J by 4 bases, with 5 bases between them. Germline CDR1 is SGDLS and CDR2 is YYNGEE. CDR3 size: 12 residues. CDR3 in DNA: TGTGCCAGCAGCGTACAGGGCTATGGCTACACCTTC. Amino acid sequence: CASSVQGYGYTF. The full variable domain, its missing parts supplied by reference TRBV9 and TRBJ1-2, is DSGVTQTPKHLITATGQRVTLRCSPRSGDLSVYWYQQSLDQGLQFLIQYYNGEERAKGNILERFSAQQFPDLHSELNLSSLELGDSALYFCASSVQGYGYTFGSGTRLTVV.

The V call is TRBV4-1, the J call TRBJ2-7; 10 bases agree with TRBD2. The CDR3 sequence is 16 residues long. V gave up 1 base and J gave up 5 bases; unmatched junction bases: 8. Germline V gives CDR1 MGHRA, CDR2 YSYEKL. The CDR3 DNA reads TGCGCCAGCAGCCAAGGGCCTAGCGGGAGTCCAAACGAGCAGTACTTC. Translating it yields CASSQGPSGSPNEQYF.

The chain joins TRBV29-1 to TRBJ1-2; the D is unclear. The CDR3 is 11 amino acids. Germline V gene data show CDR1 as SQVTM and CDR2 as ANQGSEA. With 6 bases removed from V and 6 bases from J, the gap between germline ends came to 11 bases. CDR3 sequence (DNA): TGCAGCGTGATTGGGAATCATGGCTACACCTTC. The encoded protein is CSVIGNHGYTF.

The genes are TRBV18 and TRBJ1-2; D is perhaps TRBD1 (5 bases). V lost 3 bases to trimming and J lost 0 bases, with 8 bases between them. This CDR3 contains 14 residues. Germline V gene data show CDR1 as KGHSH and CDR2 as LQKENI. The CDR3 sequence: CASSPGTSNYGYTF. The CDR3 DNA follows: TGTGCCAGCTCACCCGGGACTTCTAACTATGGCTACACCTTC.